What follows is one T cell receptor beta chain and its context. Its target is unknown. Profiled with immunoSEQ multiplex PCR; TCRdb holds only in-frame clones, not every one. The sample yields about 17,000 clones, over 75% seen once. The record originates from a study of T cell therapy after organ transplantation. In the study overall: T cells were expanded roughly 2 weeks with 30 CMV class I/II epitopes. 20 to 29 weeks after therapy completion, long-term post-therapy blood was collected. Study outcomes and limitations: Pretherapy CD8 clonality inversely correlated with its fold change after therapy.

Time point: 20-29 weeks after completion of therapy. The sequence was collected from a human patient who had received a solid organ transplant and had CMV disease. Among the T cells, some may be from the graft donor. The sample in question was CD8+ T cells from blood, obtained after autologous CMV-specific T cell therapy.

CDR3: CASEPMGAGSNQPQHF. The DNA for the CDR3 is TGTGCCAGCGAGCCAATGGGGGCGGGTAGCAATCAGCCCCAGCATTTT. The V call is TRBV2, the J call TRBJ1-5; D perhaps matches TRBD1 (6 bases). CDR3 size: 16 residues. Trimming left V 8 bases short and J 0 bases short, with 17 bases between. The germline V gene encodes CDR1 SNHLY and CDR2 FYNNEI.